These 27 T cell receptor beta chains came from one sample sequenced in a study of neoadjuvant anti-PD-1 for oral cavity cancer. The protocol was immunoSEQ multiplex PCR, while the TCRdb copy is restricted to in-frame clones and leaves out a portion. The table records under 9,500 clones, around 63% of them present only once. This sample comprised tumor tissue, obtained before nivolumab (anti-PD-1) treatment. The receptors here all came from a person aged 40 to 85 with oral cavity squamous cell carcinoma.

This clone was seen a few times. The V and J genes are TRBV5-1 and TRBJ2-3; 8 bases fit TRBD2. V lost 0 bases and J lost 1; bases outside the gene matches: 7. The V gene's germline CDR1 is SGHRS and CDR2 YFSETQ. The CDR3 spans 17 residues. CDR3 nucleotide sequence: TGCGCCAGCAGCTTGGAGGGTCCCGGGGGGGGCACAGATACGCAGTATTTT. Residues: CASSLEGPGGGTDTQYF.

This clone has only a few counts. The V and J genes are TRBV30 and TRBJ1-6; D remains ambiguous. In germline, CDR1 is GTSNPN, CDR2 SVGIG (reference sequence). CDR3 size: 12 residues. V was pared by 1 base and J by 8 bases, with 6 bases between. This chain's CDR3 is CAWSAYDSPLHF. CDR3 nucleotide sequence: TGTGCCTGGAGTGCCTACGATTCACCCCTCCACTTT.

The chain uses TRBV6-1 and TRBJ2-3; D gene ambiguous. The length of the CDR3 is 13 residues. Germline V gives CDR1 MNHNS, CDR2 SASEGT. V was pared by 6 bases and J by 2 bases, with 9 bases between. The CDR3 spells CASSPDFTDTQYF. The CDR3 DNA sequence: TGTGCCAGCAGCCCAGACTTCACAGATACGCAGTATTTT.

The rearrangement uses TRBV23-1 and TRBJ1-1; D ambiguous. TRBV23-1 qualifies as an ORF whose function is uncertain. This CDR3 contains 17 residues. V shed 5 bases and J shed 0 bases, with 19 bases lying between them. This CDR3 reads CASSRRAQGIMNTEAFF. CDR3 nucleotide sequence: TGCGCCAGCAGTAGGAGGGCGCAAGGAATAATGAACACTGAAGCTTTCTTT.

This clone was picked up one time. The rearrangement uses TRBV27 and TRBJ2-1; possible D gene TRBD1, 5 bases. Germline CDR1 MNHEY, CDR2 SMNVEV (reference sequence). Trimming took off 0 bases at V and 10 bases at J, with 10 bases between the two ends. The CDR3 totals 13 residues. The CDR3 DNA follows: TGTGCCAGCAGTTTATCGGGGCGTAGGGAGCAGTTCTTC. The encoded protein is CASSLSGRREQFF.

The CDR3 loop reads CASSGLSSGRLYNEQFF. For the CDR3, the DNA is TGTGCCAGCAGCGGACTAAGCTCGGGACGGCTATACAATGAGCAGTTCTTC. The chain links TRBV9 to TRBJ2-1, with D tentatively TRBD1 or TRBD2 (5 bases each). Germline CDR1 reads SGDLS; CDR2 reads YYNGEE. Trimming shortened V by 3 bases and J by 4 bases, and 20 bases separated the two germline ends. This CDR3 is 17 amino acids long.

The CDR3 loop is CASSEPAGRTDTQYF. CDR3 in DNA: TGTGCCAGCAGTGAACCCGCAGGACGCACAGATACGCAGTATTTT. The rearrangement links TRBV6-1 to TRBJ2-3, with D hard to call. The germline V and J ends were trimmed by 2 bases and 1 base, with 10 bases remaining between them. The CDR3 contains 15 residues. The germline CDR1 and CDR2 sequences are MNHNS and SASEGT.

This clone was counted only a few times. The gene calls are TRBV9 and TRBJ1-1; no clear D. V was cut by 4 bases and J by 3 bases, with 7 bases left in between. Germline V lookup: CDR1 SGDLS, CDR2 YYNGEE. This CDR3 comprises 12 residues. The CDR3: CASSPGHTEAFF. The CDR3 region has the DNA TGTGCCAGCAGCCCTGGGCACACTGAAGCTTTCTTT.

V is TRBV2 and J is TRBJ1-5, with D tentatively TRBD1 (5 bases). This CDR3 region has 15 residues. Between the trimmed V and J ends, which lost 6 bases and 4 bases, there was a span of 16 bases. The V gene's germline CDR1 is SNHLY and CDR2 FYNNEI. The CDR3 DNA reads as TGTGCCAGCAGGTCCAGGGAGCTCGGTAATCAGCCCCAGCATTTT. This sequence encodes CASRSRELGNQPQHF. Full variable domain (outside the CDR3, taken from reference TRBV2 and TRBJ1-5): EPEVTQTPSHQVTQMGQEVILRCVPISNHLYFYWYRQILGQKVEFLVSFYNNEISEKSEIFDDQFSVERPDGSNFTLKIRSTKLEDSAMYFCASRSRELGNQPQHFGDGTRLSIL.

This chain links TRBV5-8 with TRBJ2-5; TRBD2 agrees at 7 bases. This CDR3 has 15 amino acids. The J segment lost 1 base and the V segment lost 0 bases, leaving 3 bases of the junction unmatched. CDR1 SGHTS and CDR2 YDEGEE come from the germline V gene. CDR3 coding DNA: TGTGCCAGCAGCTTGGGGTCTAGCGGCCAAGAGACCCAGTACTTC. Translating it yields CASSLGSSGQETQYF. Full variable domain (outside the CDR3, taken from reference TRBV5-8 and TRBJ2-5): EAGVTQSPTHLIKTRGQQATLRCSPISGHTSVYWYQQALGLGLQFLLWYDEGEERNRGNFPPRFSGRQFPNYSSELNVNALELEDSALYLCASSLGSSGQETQYFGPGTRLLVL.

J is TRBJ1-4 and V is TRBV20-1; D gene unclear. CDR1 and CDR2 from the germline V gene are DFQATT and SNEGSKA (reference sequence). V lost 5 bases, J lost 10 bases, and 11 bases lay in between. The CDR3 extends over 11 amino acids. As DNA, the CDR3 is TGCAGTGCTGGACTTGACGGAAAACTGTTTTTT. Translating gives CSAGLDGKLFF.

CDR3 amino acids: CASAPGRGSYEQYF. CDR3 coding DNA: TGTGCCAGCGCTCCCGGAAGAGGGTCCTACGAGCAGTACTTC. The chain joins TRBV7-9 to TRBJ2-7; a weak D match, TRBD2 (5 bases). CDR1 and CDR2 from the germline V gene are SEHNR and FQNEAQ (reference sequence). This CDR3 spans 14 amino acids. V lost 8 bases and J lost 1, with 15 bases in between.

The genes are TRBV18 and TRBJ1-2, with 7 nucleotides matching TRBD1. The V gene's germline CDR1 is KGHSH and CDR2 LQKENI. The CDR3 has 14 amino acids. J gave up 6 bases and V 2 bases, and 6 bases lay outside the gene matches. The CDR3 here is CASSPEGTVHGYTF. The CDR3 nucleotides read TGTGCCAGCTCACCAGAGGGGACAGTTCATGGCTACACCTTC.

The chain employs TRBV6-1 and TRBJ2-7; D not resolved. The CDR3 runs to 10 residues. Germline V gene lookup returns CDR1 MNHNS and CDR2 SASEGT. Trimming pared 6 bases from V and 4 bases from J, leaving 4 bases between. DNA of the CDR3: TGTGCCAGCAGCGAATACGAGCAGTACTTC. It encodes CASSEYEQYF.

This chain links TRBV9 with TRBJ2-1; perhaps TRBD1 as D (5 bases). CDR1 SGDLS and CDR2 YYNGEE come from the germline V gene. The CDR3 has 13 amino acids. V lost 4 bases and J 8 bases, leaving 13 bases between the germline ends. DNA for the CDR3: TGTGCCAGCAGCACGACAGTGGTGCATGAGCAGTTCTTC. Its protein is CASSTTVVHEQFF.

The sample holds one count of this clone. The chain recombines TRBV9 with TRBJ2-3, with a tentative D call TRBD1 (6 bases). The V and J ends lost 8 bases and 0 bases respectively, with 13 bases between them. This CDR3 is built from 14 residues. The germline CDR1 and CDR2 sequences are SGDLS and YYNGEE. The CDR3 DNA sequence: TGTGCCAGTGGAACAGGGTTTAGCACAGATACGCAGTATTTT. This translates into CASGTGFSTDTQYF.

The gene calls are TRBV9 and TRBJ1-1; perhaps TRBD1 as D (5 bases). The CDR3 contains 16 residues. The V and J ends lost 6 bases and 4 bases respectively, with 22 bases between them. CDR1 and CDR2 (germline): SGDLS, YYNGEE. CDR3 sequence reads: CASTLDPGQGSTEAFF. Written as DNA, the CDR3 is TGTGCCAGCACCTTAGATCCCGGTCAGGGAAGCACTGAAGCTTTCTTT.

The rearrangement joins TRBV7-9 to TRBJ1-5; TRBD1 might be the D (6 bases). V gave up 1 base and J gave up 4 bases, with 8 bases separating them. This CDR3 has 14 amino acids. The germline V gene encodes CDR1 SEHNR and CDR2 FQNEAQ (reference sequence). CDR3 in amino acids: CASSLGTANQPQHF. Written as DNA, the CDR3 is TGTGCCAGCAGCTTAGGGACAGCAAATCAGCCCCAGCATTTT.

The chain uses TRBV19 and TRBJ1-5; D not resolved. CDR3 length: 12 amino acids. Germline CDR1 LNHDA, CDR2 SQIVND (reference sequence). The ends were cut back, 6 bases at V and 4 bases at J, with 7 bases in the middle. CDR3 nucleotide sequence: TGTGCCAGTAGAACAAATAATCAGCCCCAGCATTTT. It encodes CASRTNNQPQHF.

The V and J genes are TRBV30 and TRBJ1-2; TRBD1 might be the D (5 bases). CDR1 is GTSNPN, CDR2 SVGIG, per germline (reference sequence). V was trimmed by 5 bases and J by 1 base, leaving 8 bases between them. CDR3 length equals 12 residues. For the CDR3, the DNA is TGTGCCTGGTCGACAGTTAACTATGGCTACACCTTC. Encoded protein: CAWSTVNYGYTF.

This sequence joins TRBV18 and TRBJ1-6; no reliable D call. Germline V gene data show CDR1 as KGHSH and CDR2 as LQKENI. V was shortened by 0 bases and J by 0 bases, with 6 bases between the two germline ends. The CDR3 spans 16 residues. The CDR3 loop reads CASSPPGSSYNSPLHF. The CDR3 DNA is TGTGCCAGCTCACCACCGGGGAGCTCCTATAATTCACCCCTCCACTTT. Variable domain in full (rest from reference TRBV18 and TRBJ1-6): NAGVMQNPRHLVRRRGQEARLRCSPMKGHSHVYWYRQLPEEGLKFMVYLQKENIIDESGMPKERFSAEFPKEGPSILRIQQVVRGDSAAYFCASSPPGSSYNSPLHFGNGTRLTVT.

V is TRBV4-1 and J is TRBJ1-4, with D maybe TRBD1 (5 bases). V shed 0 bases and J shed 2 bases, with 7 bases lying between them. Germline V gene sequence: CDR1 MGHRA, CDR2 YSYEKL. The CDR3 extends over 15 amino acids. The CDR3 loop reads CASSQEPGTNEKLFF. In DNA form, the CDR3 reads TGCGCCAGCAGCCAAGAACCAGGGACTAATGAAAAACTGTTTTTT.

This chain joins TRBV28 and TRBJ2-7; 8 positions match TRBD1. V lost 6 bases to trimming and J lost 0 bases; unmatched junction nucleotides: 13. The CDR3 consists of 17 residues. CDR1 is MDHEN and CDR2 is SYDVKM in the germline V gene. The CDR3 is CASSPPPGQGISYEQYF. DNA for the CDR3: TGTGCCAGCAGCCCCCCCCCAGGACAGGGTATCTCCTACGAGCAGTACTTC.

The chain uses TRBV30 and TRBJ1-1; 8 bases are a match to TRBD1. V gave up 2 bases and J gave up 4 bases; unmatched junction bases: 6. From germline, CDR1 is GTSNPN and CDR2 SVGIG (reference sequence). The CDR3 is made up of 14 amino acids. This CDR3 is CAWSSGGWATEAFF. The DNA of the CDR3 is TGTGCCTGGAGTTCAGGGGGCTGGGCCACTGAAGCTTTCTTT.

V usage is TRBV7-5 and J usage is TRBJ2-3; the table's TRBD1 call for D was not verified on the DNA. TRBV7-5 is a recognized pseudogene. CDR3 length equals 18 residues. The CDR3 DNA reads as TGTGTCAGAAGCTTATCCCGACAGGGGTCTAAGCCCACAGATACGCAGTATTTT. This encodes CVRSLSRQGSKPTDTQYF.

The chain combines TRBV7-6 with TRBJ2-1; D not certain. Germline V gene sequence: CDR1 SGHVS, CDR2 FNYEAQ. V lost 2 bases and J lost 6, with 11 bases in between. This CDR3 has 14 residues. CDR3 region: CASSLSFSSNEQFF. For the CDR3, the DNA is TGTGCCAGCAGCTTAAGCTTTAGTAGCAATGAGCAGTTCTTC.

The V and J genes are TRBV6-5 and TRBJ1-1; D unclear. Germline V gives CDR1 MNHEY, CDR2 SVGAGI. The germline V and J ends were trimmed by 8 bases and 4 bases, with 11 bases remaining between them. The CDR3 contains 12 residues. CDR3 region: CASEGLGTEAFF. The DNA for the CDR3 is TGTGCCAGCGAGGGATTGGGCACTGAAGCTTTCTTT.